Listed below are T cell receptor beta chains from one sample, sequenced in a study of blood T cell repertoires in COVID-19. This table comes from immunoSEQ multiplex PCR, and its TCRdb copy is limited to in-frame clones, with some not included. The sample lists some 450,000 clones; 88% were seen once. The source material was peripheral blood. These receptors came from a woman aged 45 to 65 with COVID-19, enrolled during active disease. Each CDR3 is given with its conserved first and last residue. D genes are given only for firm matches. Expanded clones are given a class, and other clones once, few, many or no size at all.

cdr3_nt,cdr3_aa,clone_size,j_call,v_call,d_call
TGTGCCAGCTCCAGTAGCGGGGGGGCCAAAAACATTCAGTACTTC,CASSSSGGAKNIQYF,-,TRBJ2-4,TRBV18,TRBD2
TGTGCCAGCAGCTTAGATCAAAAAGGGGGAGCTTTCTTT,CASSLDQKGGAFF,once,TRBJ1-1,TRBV11-2,-
TGTGCCAGCTCACCCGCGGCCGTACAGGGAACCCACAATGAGCAGTTCTTC,CASSPAAVQGTHNEQFF,-,TRBJ2-1,TRBV18,-
TGCGCCAGCAGTGAGTCAGCGAGTCAGCCCCAGCATTTT,CASSESASQPQHF,few,TRBJ1-5,TRBV10-1,-
TGTGCCAGCAGCCTCAGCTTGGTGGGACAGGGGACGAACATTCAGTACTTC,CASSLSLVGQGTNIQYF,-,TRBJ2-4,TRBV2,TRBD1
TGCAGTGCTAGTATCAGGGGAACGACAGGGGCGAACACTGAAGCTTTCTTT,CSASIRGTTGANTEAFF,-,TRBJ1-1,TRBV20-1,TRBD1
TGCGCCAGCAGTGAGAGGACTGGGAACACTGAAGCTTTCTTT,CASSERTGNTEAFF,-,TRBJ1-1,TRBV10-1,-
TGTGCCAGCAGCTGGACAGGGAAACAGCCCCAGCATTTT,CASSWTGKQPQHF,-,TRBJ1-5,TRBV11-2,TRBD1
TGTGCCAGTAGTACCTCTGGCGGGCTGCGCACAGATACGCAGTATTTT,CASSTSGGLRTDTQYF,few,TRBJ2-3,TRBV19,-
TGTGCCAGCAGCCGACAGGTTTTGGGCTCTGGGGCCAACGTCCTGACTTTC,CASSRQVLGSGANVLTF,-,TRBJ2-6,TRBV7-6,-
TGCACCCCAGGGGTGAACACTGAAGCTTTCTTT,CTPGVNTEAFF,-,TRBJ1-1,TRBV20-1,-
TGTGCTAGTGGTTTGCTATCCAACGGAGATAGCAATCAGCCCCAGCATTTT,CASGLLSNGDSNQPQHF,-,TRBJ1-5,TRBV12-5,-